These 3 T cell receptor beta chains share one sample of origin, sequenced in a study of neurological immune-mediated disorders. TCRdb redid the calling of the 5' RACE reads with MiXCR, one entry per CDR3 protein. The sample carries fewer than 45,000 distinct CDR3 sequences, approximately 2.4% recorded once. The sequenced sample was PBMCs. These receptor sequences come from a man aged 25-45 years with multiple sclerosis.

This clonotype was recorded at least ten times. The chain joins TRBV20-1 to TRBJ2-3, with TRBD1 matching 7 bases. Germline V CDR1 and CDR2: DFQATT, SNEGSKA (reference sequence). CDR3 length equals 15 residues. With 0 bases clipped from V and 3 bases from J, the junction kept 6 bases outside the gene matches. The CDR3 DNA sequence: TGCAGTGCTAGAGATGTTGAGGGGGCAACAGATACGCAGTATTTT. Translated: CSARDVEGATDTQYF.

In its sample, this clonotype was seen many times. The rearrangement uses TRBV12-3 or TRBV12-4 and TRBJ2-3; TRBD1 matches at 7 bases. V dropped 6 bases and J dropped 9; count of bases not matched to a gene: 6. The CDR3 loop spans 12 amino acids. The CDR3 sequence: CASSPRDRTQYF. CDR3 nucleotide sequence: TGTGCCAGCAGCCCCCGGGACAGAACGCAGTATTTT.

This clonotype occurred many times. This chain connects TRBV28 to TRBJ1-1; the D is unclear. V dropped 4 bases and J dropped 1 base, with 7 bases sitting between them. The V gene's germline CDR1 is MDHEN and CDR2 SYDVKM. The CDR3 contains 13 residues. The CDR3 loop reads CASSSRGNTEAFF. Written as DNA, the CDR3 is TGTGCCAGCAGTTCTCGAGGGAACACTGAAGCTTTCTTT.